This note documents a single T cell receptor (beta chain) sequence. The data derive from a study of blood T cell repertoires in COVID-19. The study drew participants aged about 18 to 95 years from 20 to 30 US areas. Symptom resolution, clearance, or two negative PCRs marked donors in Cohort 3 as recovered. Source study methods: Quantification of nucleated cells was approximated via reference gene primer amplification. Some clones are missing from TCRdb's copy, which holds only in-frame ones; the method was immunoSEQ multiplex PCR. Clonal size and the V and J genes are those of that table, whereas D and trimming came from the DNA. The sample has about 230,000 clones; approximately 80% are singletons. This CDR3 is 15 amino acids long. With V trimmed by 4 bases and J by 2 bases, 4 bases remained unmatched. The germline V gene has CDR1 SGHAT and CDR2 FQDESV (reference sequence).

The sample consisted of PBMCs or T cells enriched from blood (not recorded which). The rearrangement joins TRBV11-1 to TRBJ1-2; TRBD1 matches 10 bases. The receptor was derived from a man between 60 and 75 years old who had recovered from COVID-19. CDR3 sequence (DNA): TGTGCCAGCAGCTCGCCGGGACAGGGGAACTATGGCTACACCTTC. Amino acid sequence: CASSSPGQGNYGYTF.